The 13 T cell receptor beta chains below all came from one sample that was sequenced in a study of glioma-infiltrating T cells. TCR alpha and beta CDR3 regions were amplified from RNA using iRepertoire nested multiplex PCR. TCRdb processed the multiplex PCR reads anew with MiXCR; each CDR3 protein has one entry. The table includes under 150,000 distinct CDR3 sequences, about two fifths detected once. The sequenced material came from glioma tissue, nonneoplastic brain tissue, or PBMCs (not recorded which). All receptors derive from a human donor with low-grade glioma or glioblastoma, undergoing nonglioma brain surgery, or in good health (not recorded which).

The rearrangement joins TRBV7-8 to TRBJ2-2; D gene unclear. CDR3 size: 14 residues. The V gene's germline CDR1 is SGHVS and CDR2 FQNEAQ. V was pared by 1 base and J by 2 bases, with 5 bases between. The CDR3 loop is CASSLVVNTGELFF. The CDR3 DNA sequence: TGTGCCAGCAGCTTAGTGGTCAACACCGGGGAGCTGTTTTTT.

The rearrangement joins TRBV27 to TRBJ1-5, with D unresolved. This CDR3 is 14 amino acids long. CDR1 is MNHEY, CDR2 SMNVEV, per germline (reference sequence). The V end lost 5 bases, the J end lost 3 bases, and 11 bases lay between the germline ends. Here the CDR3 reads CASSREGNNQPQHF. The CDR3 DNA sequence: TGTGCCAGCAGTCGGGAGGGAAACAATCAGCCCCAGCATTTT.

The chain recombines TRBV20-1 with TRBJ2-4; D is perhaps TRBD1 (5 bases). Germline assignment: CDR1 DFQATT and CDR2 SNEGSKA (reference sequence). This CDR3 contains 13 residues. Trimming took 7 bases from V and 0 from J, leaving 10 bases between them. CDR3 in amino acids: CSVTDTAKNIQYF. As DNA, the CDR3 is TGCAGTGTAACGGACACAGCCAAAAACATTCAGTACTTC.

The chain combines TRBV7-6 with TRBJ1-3; TRBD1 might be the D (5 bases). The CDR3 length is 17 residues. Germline CDR1 SGHVS, CDR2 FNYEAQ. The V and J ends lost 5 bases and 0 bases respectively, with 17 bases between them. The CDR3 loop is CASSPGGVDSSGNTIYF. Written as DNA, the CDR3 is TGTGCCAGCAGCCCCGGAGGGGTGGACTCCTCTGGAAACACCATATATTTT.

The chain joins TRBV20-1 to TRBJ1-2; D gene unclear. CDR3 size: 13 residues. V was trimmed by 0 bases and J by 7 bases, leaving 12 bases between them. Germline V CDR1 and CDR2: DFQATT, SNEGSKA (reference sequence). The CDR3 nucleotides read TGCAGTGCTAGAGATCGGATAGGGATTGGCTACACCTTC. Amino acid sequence: CSARDRIGIGYTF.

The chain uses TRBV19 and TRBJ2-4; 7 bases match TRBD1. V lost 7 bases, J lost 6 bases, and 9 bases stayed unmatched. The CDR3 is 14 residues long. The germline V gene has CDR1 LNHDA and CDR2 SQIVND (reference sequence). For the CDR3, the DNA is TGTGCCAGTATGCCGACAGGGTCCTTAAACATTCAGTACTTC. This encodes CASMPTGSLNIQYF.

There are a few counts of this clonotype. V is TRBV7-2 and J is TRBJ2-1, with TRBD2 matching over 10 bases. Germline loops: CDR1 SGHTA, CDR2 FQGNSA. Trimming cost V 2 bases and J 7 bases; bases outside gene matches: 5. The CDR3 has 15 residues. The chain's CDR3 is CASSLPSGSRNEQFF. CDR3 bases: TGTGCCAGCAGCTTACCTAGCGGGAGTAGGAATGAGCAGTTCTTC.

The chain couples TRBV2 to TRBJ2-3; no definite D call. The V end was cut by 8 bases, the J end by 4 bases, with 4 bases between. Germline loops: CDR1 SNHLY, CDR2 FYNNEI. This CDR3 comprises 10 residues. The CDR3 DNA reads as TGTGCCAGCTGGGCAGATACGCAGTATTTT. It specifies CASWADTQYF.

The chain has TRBV7-2 and TRBJ2-5; perhaps TRBD2 as D (6 bases). With 4 bases removed from V and 4 bases from J, the gap between germline ends came to 10 bases. Germline CDR1 and CDR2: SGHTA and FQGNSA. This CDR3 is built from 13 residues. CDR3 bases: TGTGCCAGCAGCTCGACTAGTCGAGAGACCCAGTACTTC. Residues: CASSSTSRETQYF.

This clonotype appeared many times. The rearrangement uses TRBV10-3 and TRBJ1-1; 7 nucleotides match TRBD1. In germline, CDR1 is ENHRY, CDR2 SYGVKD. Trimming removed 5 bases from V and 0 bases from J; junction bases left unmatched: 3. CDR3 length: 14 amino acids. This CDR3 is CAISSDRVNTEAFF. CDR3 sequence (DNA): TGTGCCATCAGTAGTGACAGGGTGAACACTGAAGCTTTCTTT.

The chain links TRBV12-3 or TRBV12-4 to TRBJ2-1, with D possibly being TRBD1 or TRBD2 (9 bases each). The CDR3 totals 16 residues. V lost 5 bases and J 5 bases, leaving 19 bases between the germline ends. The CDR3 protein is CASSPRGGTGHNEQFF. CDR3 in DNA: TGTGCCAGCAGTCCGCGGGGGGGGACAGGGCACAATGAGCAGTTCTTC.

This chain connects TRBV6-1 to TRBJ1-3; no clear D. CDR3 length: 16 amino acids. V was trimmed by 2 bases and J by 0 bases, leaving 11 bases between them. Germline CDR1 and CDR2: MNHNS and SASEGT. The CDR3 DNA reads TGTGCCAGCAGTGAAACGGACCCCTACTCTGGAAACACCATATATTTT. Protein product: CASSETDPYSGNTIYF.

The chain uses TRBV7-2 and TRBJ1-1, with no clear D. This CDR3 comprises 14 residues. V was clipped by 4 bases and J by 0 bases, with 9 bases between them. Germline V gene lookup returns CDR1 SGHTA and CDR2 FQGNSA. CDR3 sequence: CASSSSPLNTEAFF. The CDR3, as DNA: TGTGCCAGCAGCTCATCGCCTTTGAACACTGAAGCTTTCTTT.